This T cell receptor (beta chain) is from a study of shared clonotypes between healthy human individuals. Turning to the study itself: Ranging from 18 to 49 in age, donors were two women and a few men.

Repertoires were generated with immunoSEQ multiplex PCR, while TCRdb's copy carries only in-frame clones and drops some. Altogether some 660,000 clones are present, 60% to 75% being singletons, with the ten largest covering around 2%. Details on this clone: Antigen: not known.

Broader study findings: Owing to a small donor count, the genetic and exposure-history diversity represented was limited.

This CDR3 is built from 13 residues. Germline CDR1 and CDR2: SGHNT and YYREEE (reference sequence). V lost 4 bases and J lost 2, with 9 bases in between. This receptor was obtained from a woman in her 30s in good health. Sequencing input: memory CD4+ T cells sorted from blood. As to subset: CD45RA-negative fraction. This chain uses TRBV5-4 with TRBJ1-2; a weak D match, TRBD1 (5 bases). The CDR3 is CASSQDSNYGYTF. DNA of the CDR3: TGTGCCAGCAGCCAAGACAGCAACTATGGCTACACCTTC. Supplemented by reference TRBV5-4 and TRBJ1-2, the full variable domain reads ETGVTQSPTHLIKTRGQQVTLRCSSQSGHNTVSWYQQALGQGPQFIFQYYREEENGRGNFPPRFSGLQFPNYSSELNVNALELDDSALYLCASSQDSNYGYTFGSGTRLTVV.